One sample yielded the 21 T cell receptor beta chains listed below, sequenced in a study of cytomegalovirus exposure and HLA in healthy donors (dated by TCRdb to 2016 to 2017). The library was built by means of the immunoSEQ multiplex PCR assay. Not all clones reach the TCRdb copy of this immuneACCESS table, which keeps in-frame sequences only. Checked studies attribute under half of the gap to unresolved V genes and leave the rest unexplained. Counted in this sample were more than 85,000 clones; more than 85% of them appeared once. Of the sample, about 4% is held by the ten largest clones. The specimen was PBMCs. These receptors came from a woman between 18 and 29 years old in good health and CMV-seropositive.

This clone was detected a few times. The V call is TRBV2, the J call TRBJ2-7; TRBD2 agrees at 9 bases. The CDR3 has 14 amino acids. Germline CDR1 and CDR2: SNHLY and FYNNEI. With 7 bases clipped from V and 3 bases from J, the junction kept 7 bases outside the gene matches. The CDR3 coding sequence is TGTGCCAGCATTGAGGCGGGGGGGAACTACGAGCAGTACTTC. As protein: CASIEAGGNYEQYF.

The V and J genes are TRBV6-1 and TRBJ1-4; D may be TRBD1 (6 bases). This CDR3 is 14 amino acids long. V was pared by 8 bases and J by 4 bases, with 14 bases between. Germline V gene data show CDR1 as MNHNS and CDR2 as SASEGT. The CDR3 region is CASARTADNEKLFF. The CDR3 DNA reads as TGTGCCAGCGCCCGGACAGCCGATAATGAAAAACTGTTTTTT.

CDR3: CASGLAGGIGELFF. In DNA form, the CDR3 reads TGCGCCAGTGGACTAGCGGGAGGTATCGGGGAGCTGTTTTTT. The chain carries TRBV5-1 and TRBJ2-2; the match to TRBD2 covers 14 bases. Trimming removed 8 bases from V and 7 bases from J; junction bases left unmatched: 4. Germline CDR1 reads SGHRS; CDR2 reads YFSETQ. CDR3 size: 14 residues.

This chain connects TRBV5-4 to TRBJ2-7; 7 nucleotides line up with TRBD1. The CDR3 totals 19 residues. Germline CDR1 SGHNT, CDR2 YYREEE (reference sequence). Unmatched junction bases numbered 22, after V lost 4 bases and J lost 3 bases. DNA for the CDR3: TGTGCCAGCAGCCTCTCCCCGGGACCAGGGACAGTTTTCCTCTACGAGCAGTACTTC. As protein: CASSLSPGPGTVFLYEQYF. Complete variable domain (other parts from reference TRBV5-4 and TRBJ2-7): ETGVTQSPTHLIKTRGQQVTLRCSSQSGHNTVSWYQQALGQGPQFIFQYYREEENGRGNFPPRFSGLQFPNYSSELNVNALELDDSALYLCASSLSPGPGTVFLYEQYFGPGTRLTVT.

This sequence joins TRBV11-2 and TRBJ2-1; D unclear. The germline gives CDR1 SGHAT, CDR2 FQNNGV. The ends were cut back, 5 bases at V and 3 bases at J, with 8 bases in the middle. This CDR3 is 13 amino acids long. In DNA form, the CDR3 reads TGTGCCAGCAGCCAGAATGACTACAATGAGCAGTTCTTC. Translated, it gives CASSQNDYNEQFF.

The chain carries TRBV6-1 and TRBJ2-7, with D tentatively TRBD1 (6 bases). The CDR3 sequence is 13 residues long. Per the germline V gene, CDR1 is MNHNS and CDR2 is SASEGT. V lost 6 bases to trimming and J lost 5 bases, with 14 bases between them. CDR3 amino acids: CASRSRGSDEQYF. Here the CDR3 DNA reads TGTGCCAGCAGGAGCAGGGGTAGCGACGAGCAGTACTTC.

This clone was found once. The rearrangement links TRBV19 to TRBJ2-2; 8 bases are shared with TRBD2. V lost 7 bases, J lost 6 bases, and 7 bases stayed unmatched. The V gene's germline CDR1 is LNHDA and CDR2 SQIVND (reference sequence). The CDR3 has 14 amino acids. The CDR3 protein is CASTPGGGPGELFF. The CDR3 nucleotides are TGTGCCAGTACCCCGGGCGGGGGGCCCGGGGAGCTGTTTTTT. The full variable domain, in which reference TRBV19 and TRBJ2-2 provide the parts outside the CDR3, is DGGITQSPKYLFRKEGQNVTLSCEQNLNHDAMYWYRQDPGQGLRLIYYSQIVNDFQKGDIAEGYSVSREKKESFPLTVTSAQKNPTAFYLCASTPGGGPGELFFGEGSRLTVL.

This clone was counted between two and nine times. The V and J genes are TRBV19 and TRBJ1-1; no clear D. Trimming removed 3 bases from V and 4 bases from J, with 6 bases in between. Germline CDR1 is LNHDA and CDR2 is SQIVND (reference sequence). The CDR3 is 12 residues long. The CDR3 DNA follows: TGTGCCAGTAGTATCCCAGGCACTGAAGCTTTCTTT. It encodes CASSIPGTEAFF.

As to this clone: Its ends do not fully match the called genes, so a read error is possible. CDR3 loop: CASSLLIGQLGGTTEKLFF. CDR3 nucleotides: TGTGCCAGCAGTTTACTTATAGGACAGTTAGGGGGAACTACTGAAAAACTGTTTTTT. J is TRBJ1-4 and V is TRBV28, with D possibly being TRBD1 (6 bases). CDR3 length: 19 amino acids. Germline CDR1 MDHEN, CDR2 SYDVKM.

The chain combines TRBV6-6 with TRBJ1-2; D uncertain. Germline V gene lookup returns CDR1 MNHNY and CDR2 SVGAGI (reference sequence). V was clipped by 8 bases and J by 2 bases, with 9 bases between them. This CDR3 contains 12 residues. The chain's CDR3 is CASFEGNYGYTF. As DNA, the CDR3 is TGTGCCAGCTTCGAGGGAAACTATGGCTACACCTTC.

The rearrangement uses TRBV9 and TRBJ1-6; D gene uncertain. CDR3 length: 17 amino acids. CDR1 and CDR2 from the germline V gene are SGDLS and YYNGEE. V dropped 3 bases and J dropped 2 bases, with 15 bases sitting between them. CDR3 residues: CASSAREWVTYNSPLHF. The CDR3 DNA reads as TGTGCCAGCAGCGCGAGGGAATGGGTCACCTATAATTCACCCCTCCACTTT.

This clone was found once. This chain joins TRBV7-9 and TRBJ2-6; D perhaps matches TRBD1 (6 bases). V was pared by 3 bases and J by 4 bases, with 13 bases between. Germline V CDR1 and CDR2: SEHNR, FQNEAQ (reference sequence). CDR3 length: 16 residues. CDR3 in amino acids: CASSFSGVAGANVLTF. The CDR3 nucleotides read TGTGCCAGCAGCTTCTCAGGGGTTGCCGGGGCCAACGTCCTGACTTTC.

This clone was seen once. The V and J genes are TRBV5-4 and TRBJ2-7, with TRBD2 matching 10 bases. V was pared by 4 bases and J by 2 bases, with 6 bases of the junction left unmatched. The CDR3 loop spans 15 amino acids. Looked up from germline, CDR1 is SGHNT and CDR2 is YYREEE (reference sequence). The CDR3 sequence is CASSPLAGHAYEQYF. The CDR3 DNA sequence: TGTGCCAGCAGCCCACTAGCGGGGCACGCCTACGAGCAGTACTTC. Based on the CDR3 plus reference TRBV5-4 and TRBJ2-7, the full variable domain is ETGVTQSPTHLIKTRGQQVTLRCSSQSGHNTVSWYQQALGQGPQFIFQYYREEENGRGNFPPRFSGLQFPNYSSELNVNALELDDSALYLCASSPLAGHAYEQYFGPGTRLTVT.

The chain has TRBV11-3 and TRBJ2-2; 7 nucleotides agree with TRBD1. The V gene's germline CDR1 is SGHNT and CDR2 YENEEA. The V and J ends lost 4 bases and 3 bases, in that order; junction bases with no gene match: 8. The CDR3 length is 16 residues. Here the CDR3 DNA reads TGTGCCAGCAGCTCCTACAGGGGAGCGGACACCGGGGAGCTGTTTTTT. Protein sequence: CASSSYRGADTGELFF.

The gene calls are TRBV28 and TRBJ2-3; D remains ambiguous. V gave up 5 bases and J gave up 6 bases, with 9 bases separating them. Germline V gene lookup returns CDR1 MDHEN and CDR2 SYDVKM. This CDR3 comprises 12 residues. CDR3 residues: CASSLQEDTQYF. In DNA, the CDR3 is TGTGCCAGCAGTCTCCAAGAGGATACGCAGTATTTT.

The gene calls are TRBV6-5 and TRBJ2-1, with 10 bases lining up with TRBD2. The CDR3 runs 14 residues. The germline V gene has CDR1 MNHEY and CDR2 SVGAGI. The V gene end was trimmed by 5 bases and the J gene end by 2 bases; junction bases not matched to a gene: 0. In nucleotides, the CDR3 is TGTGCCAGCAGTAGCGGGGGGGCCTACAATGAGCAGTTCTTC. This gives the protein CASSSGGAYNEQFF.

The rearrangement uses TRBV6-1 and TRBJ2-7; no clear D gene. With 11 bases removed from V and 3 bases from J, the gap between germline ends came to 5 bases. The CDR3 consists of 9 residues. Looked up from germline, CDR1 is MNHNS and CDR2 is SASEGT. CDR3 residues: CASSYEQYF. The CDR3 region has the DNA TGTGCCTCGAGCTACGAGCAGTACTTC.

This chain joins TRBV28 and TRBJ2-7; the match to TRBD1 covers 7 bases. The length of the CDR3 is 12 residues. Germline assignment: CDR1 MDHEN and CDR2 SYDVKM. V was pared by 8 bases and J by 5 bases, with 6 bases of the junction left unmatched. CDR3 sequence: CASQGQNNEQYF. The CDR3 coding sequence is TGTGCCAGCCAGGGACAGAATAACGAGCAGTACTTC.

This clone was seen more than once but under ten times. The chain joins TRBV19 to TRBJ1-2; TRBD1 might be the D (6 bases). This CDR3 is 12 amino acids long. Germline assignment: CDR1 LNHDA and CDR2 SQIVND (reference sequence). V lost 8 bases to trimming and J lost 2 bases, with 9 bases between them. In nucleotides, the CDR3 is TGTGCCAGTTCGGACAGAAACTATGGCTACACCTTC. This sequence encodes CASSDRNYGYTF.

DNA of the CDR3: TGTGCCACCAGCAGAGATTGGAGCGGGAGAGTCGAGCAGTACTTC. Protein sequence: CATSRDWSGRVEQYF. This chain connects TRBV15 to TRBJ2-7; 8 bases fit TRBD2. The J segment lost 6 bases and the V segment lost 0 bases, leaving 7 bases of the junction unmatched. The germline gives CDR1 LNHNV, CDR2 YYDKDF (reference sequence). The CDR3 loop spans 15 amino acids. The entire variable domain, with the rest obtained from reference TRBV15 and TRBJ2-7, is as follows: DAMVIQNPRYQVTQFGKPVTLSCSQTLNHNVMYWYQQKSSQAPKLLFHYYDKDFNNEADTPDNFQSRRPNTSFCFLDIRSPGLGDTAMYLCATSRDWSGRVEQYFGPGTRLTVT.

In its sample, this clone was seen a few times. The chain joins TRBV30 to TRBJ1-5; D ambiguous. This CDR3 has 13 amino acids. V lost 2 bases to trimming and J lost 5 bases, with 10 bases between them. From germline, CDR1 is GTSNPN and CDR2 SVGIG (reference sequence). DNA for the CDR3: TGTGCCTGGAGTCCCGCCTCGGATCAGCCCCAGCATTTT. Translating gives CAWSPASDQPQHF.